The T cell receptor beta chain under discussion was sequenced for a study of regulatory T cells in long-lasting Graves disease. Time point meaning: newly diagnosed GD, antithyroid drugs for less than 3 months. PBMC RNA served as the TCR library source. This clonotype was seen many times. Arm-PCR of CDR3 regions and iRepertoire HTBI primers were the basis on which TCR beta libraries were built. MiXCR was run by TCRdb on the multiplex PCR reads, yielding one entry per CDR3 protein. Found here are hundreds of thousands of distinct CDR3 sequences, 15% to 18% of them singletons; the top ten hold approximately 21%. This receptor was obtained from a female donor with Graves disease. Material: peripheral blood mononuclear cells (PBMCs), obtained at new diagnosis, from a patient treated with antithyroid drugs.

The CDR3 region is CASSLAHLGGGTEAFF. The CDR3 DNA reads as TGTGCCAGTAGCTTGGCCCACCTCGGGGGGGGCACTGAAGCTTTCTTT. The chain recombines TRBV19 with TRBJ1-1; D possibly corresponds to TRBD1 (5 bases). The ends were cut back, 6 bases at V and 4 bases at J, with 21 bases in the middle. Per the germline V gene, CDR1 is LNHDA and CDR2 is SQIVND (reference sequence). The CDR3 has 16 amino acids.